Following are 20 T cell receptor beta chains from one sample sequenced in a study of CXCR3-negative and CXCR3-positive naive CD8 T cells. Each TRB cDNA library was prepared by 5' RACE (with UMI labels). TCRdb re-called the 5' RACE reads and shows each CDR3 protein once, DNA omitted. This repertoire includes 100,000 to 150,000 distinct CDR3 sequences. The sample comprised naive CXCR3- CD8+ T cells from blood. Subset specified: CD45RO-CCR7+CD27+CD95- naive CD8+ T cells lacking CXCR3 (TNR3-). These receptors were collected from a human donor in good health. Some clones in this sample may be carry-over from other donors' samples.

V gene TRBV11-2 combines with J gene TRBJ2-1; with no DNA, the TCRdb D assignment of TRBD2 cannot be verified. The CDR3 is made up of 16 amino acids. Germline V CDR1 and CDR2: SGHAT, FQNNGV. CDR3 sequence: CASSLGLAGAHNEQFF. The full variable domain, its missing parts supplied by reference TRBV11-2 and TRBJ2-1, is EAGVAQSPRYKIIEKRQSVAFWCNPISGHATLYWYQQILGQGPKLLIQFQNNGVVDDSQLPKDRFSAERLKGVDSTLKIQPAKLEDSAVYLCASSLGLAGAHNEQFFGPGTRLTVL.

The chain recombines TRBV4-1 with TRBJ2-7. Germline CDR1 and CDR2: MGHRA and YSYEKL. This CDR3 has 15 residues. CDR3 residues: CASSPRGVGSYEQYF.

The CDR3 loop is CASTTSGGSYNEQFF. The chain couples TRBV19 to TRBJ2-1; with no DNA, the TCRdb D assignment of TRBD2 cannot be verified. The CDR3 extends over 15 amino acids. Germline lookup yields CDR1 LNHDA and CDR2 SQIVND (reference sequence).

The V call is TRBV5-4, the J call TRBJ2-2; TCRdb proposes TRBD1, but this gene call is untestable without DNA. This CDR3 comprises 16 residues. CDR1 and CDR2 from the germline V gene are SGHNT and YYREEE (reference sequence). The CDR3 loop reads CASSLGGGRPTGELFF.

The genes are TRBV2 and TRBJ1-5. This CDR3 spans 15 amino acids. From germline, CDR1 is SNHLY and CDR2 FYNNEI. The chain's CDR3 is CASSDEDIFKQPQHF.

The chain employs TRBV10-1 and TRBJ2-7. The germline gives CDR1 WNHNN, CDR2 SYGVQD (reference sequence). The CDR3 covers 14 residues. CDR3 in amino acids: CASSESRAPYEQYF.

This chain connects TRBV5-5 to TRBJ2-7. This CDR3 has 13 amino acids. The germline CDR1 and CDR2 sequences are SGHKS and YYEKEE (reference sequence). The CDR3 spells CASSLGSRWEQYF.

The chain couples TRBV11-2 to TRBJ2-7; TCRdb lists TRBD1, though no DNA is available to test this call. Per germline, CDR1 SGHAT and CDR2 FQNNGV. CDR3 size: 15 residues. Here the CDR3 reads CASSPFVEGGYEQYF.

The chain links TRBV7-9 to TRBJ1-1. Germline assignment: CDR1 SEHNR and CDR2 FQNEAQ (reference sequence). The CDR3 consists of 14 residues. The CDR3 sequence: CASSLAPVDTEAFF.

The V call is TRBV3-1, the J call TRBJ2-7; TCRdb returns TRBD2, unconfirmable since there is no DNA. The CDR3 spans 14 residues. Germline V gene lookup returns CDR1 LGHDT and CDR2 YNNKEL (reference sequence). This chain's CDR3 is CASSQGEGLYEQYF.

This rearrangement joins TRBV29-1 to TRBJ2-7; with no DNA, the TCRdb D assignment of TRBD2 cannot be verified. This CDR3 contains 12 residues. CDR1 is SQVTM, CDR2 ANQGSEA, per germline. CDR3 in amino acids: CSANGRAHEQYF.

The J gene is TRBJ2-1, the V gene TRBV2; TCRdb's D call of TRBD1 is untestable without DNA. This CDR3 has 17 amino acids. Germline V lookup: CDR1 SNHLY, CDR2 FYNNEI. The CDR3 loop reads CASSERATGQRYNEQFF.

The chain recombines TRBV7-6 with TRBJ2-1; the TRBD1 assignment by TCRdb is unverifiable without DNA. Per germline, CDR1 SGHVS and CDR2 FNYEAQ. The CDR3 is 14 amino acids. CDR3 region: CASSPPTVYNEQFF.

The chain combines TRBV25-1 with TRBJ2-1; TCRdb lists TRBD1, though no DNA is available to test this call. Germline-derived CDR1 and CDR2 are MGHDK and SYGVNS. There are 13 residues in the CDR3. The CDR3 reads CASSEFQGHEQFF.

V usage is TRBV28 and J usage is TRBJ2-7; TCRdb's D call of TRBD2 is untestable without DNA. The CDR3 loop spans 14 amino acids. Germline assignment: CDR1 MDHEN and CDR2 SYDVKM. CDR3 protein: CASSLLGRAYEQYF. Complete variable domain (other parts from reference TRBV28 and TRBJ2-7): DVKVTQSSRYLVKRTGEKVFLECVQDMDHENMFWYRQDPGLGLRLIYFSYDVKMKEKGDIPEGYSVSREKKERFSLILESASTNQTSMYLCASSLLGRAYEQYFGPGTRLTVT.

The chain combines TRBV11-2 with TRBJ2-3; the TRBD1 assignment by TCRdb is unverifiable without DNA. From germline, CDR1 is SGHAT and CDR2 FQNNGV. This CDR3 contains 16 residues. CDR3 amino acids: CASSLFWRQGTDTQYF.

The CDR3 reads CASSYRGNTEAFF. The chain couples TRBV27 to TRBJ1-1; as DNA is missing, the TRBD1 call by TCRdb cannot be tested. This CDR3 is built from 13 residues. CDR1 is MNHEY and CDR2 is SMNVEV in the germline V gene (reference sequence).

This CDR3 reads CASSIGSANTGELFF. The chain uses TRBV19 and TRBJ2-2. Germline-derived CDR1 and CDR2 are LNHDA and SQIVND (reference sequence). This CDR3 spans 15 amino acids. The whole variable domain, remainder taken from reference TRBV19 and TRBJ2-2, is DGGITQSPKYLFRKEGQNVTLSCEQNLNHDAMYWYRQDPGQGLRLIYYSQIVNDFQKGDIAEGYSVSREKKESFPLTVTSAQKNPTAFYLCASSIGSANTGELFFGEGSRLTVL.

CDR3 region: CASRDGQRGTEAFF. The chain joins TRBV27 to TRBJ1-1. The CDR3 is 14 amino acids. CDR1 is MNHEY and CDR2 is SMNVEV in the germline V gene (reference sequence).

The chain couples TRBV24-1 to TRBJ1-2; without DNA, the TCRdb call of TRBD1 cannot be checked. The germline V gene encodes CDR1 KGHDR and CDR2 SFDVKD. The CDR3 covers 15 residues. This CDR3 is CATRGAGQGADGYTF.